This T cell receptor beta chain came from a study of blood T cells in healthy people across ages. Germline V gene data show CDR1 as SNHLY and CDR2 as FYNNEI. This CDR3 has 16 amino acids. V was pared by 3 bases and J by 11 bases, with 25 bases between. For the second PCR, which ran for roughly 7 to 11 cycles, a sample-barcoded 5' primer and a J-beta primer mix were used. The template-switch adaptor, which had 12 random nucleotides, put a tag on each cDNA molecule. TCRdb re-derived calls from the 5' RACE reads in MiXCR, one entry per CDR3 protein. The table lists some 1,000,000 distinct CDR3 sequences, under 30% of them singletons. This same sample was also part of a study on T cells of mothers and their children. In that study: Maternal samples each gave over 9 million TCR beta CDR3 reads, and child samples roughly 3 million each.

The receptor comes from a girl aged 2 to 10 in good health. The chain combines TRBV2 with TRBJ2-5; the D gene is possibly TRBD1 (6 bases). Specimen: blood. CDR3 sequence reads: CASSDPWAANRVEQYF. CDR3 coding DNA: TGTGCCAGCAGTGACCCGTGGGCCGCGAACAGGGTTGAGCAGTACTTC.